One and the same sample provided the 24 T cell receptor beta chains below, sequenced in a study of T cell changes during pregnancy in multiple sclerosis (dated by TCRdb to between 2018 and 2020). The library relied on the immunoSEQ multiplex PCR assay. TCRdb retrieved this table from immuneACCESS and kept in-frame rearrangements only. Not all clones are present; in checked studies, unresolved V genes account for under half, and no reason is known for the remainder. The sample table holds roughly 72,000 clones, of which roughly 92% were seen once. Roughly 0.21% of the sample is in the top ten clones. The sequences come from CD4+ T cells from peripheral blood mononuclear cells, collected before pregnancy. Source of these receptors: a female donor with multiple sclerosis, enrolled in a pregnancy study.

The CDR3 here is CAWSAGQQETQYF. The CDR3 coding sequence is TGTGCCTGGAGTGCCGGACAGCAAGAGACCCAGTACTTC. The chain links TRBV30 to TRBJ2-5, with D perhaps TRBD1 (6 bases). The germline V and J ends were trimmed by 1 base and 2 bases, with 8 bases remaining between them. Germline-derived CDR1 and CDR2 are GTSNPN and SVGIG (reference sequence). This CDR3 has 13 residues.

V and J are TRBV18 and TRBJ1-1; a possible D gene is TRBD1 (6 bases). The germline CDR1 and CDR2 sequences are KGHSH and LQKENI. This CDR3 has 14 residues. Trimming took 3 bases from V and 8 from J, leaving 16 bases between them. CDR3 residues: CASSPAPGQTEAFF. The CDR3 DNA reads TGTGCCAGCTCACCCGCCCCCGGACAGACCGAAGCTTTCTTT.

This clone was picked up a small number of times. The chain recombines TRBV6-1 with TRBJ1-2; D is unclear. The V and J ends lost 6 bases and 5 bases respectively, with 7 bases between them. This CDR3 region has 11 residues. In germline, CDR1 is MNHNS, CDR2 SASEGT. DNA for the CDR3: TGTGCCAGCAGCTTGAGGTATGGCTACACCTTC. Protein: CASSLRYGYTF.

This sequence joins TRBV11-3 and TRBJ2-3; TRBD2 matches 8 bases. Trimming cost V 1 base and J 5 bases; bases outside gene matches: 8. The CDR3 extends over 16 amino acids. CDR1 and CDR2 (germline): SGHNT, YENEEA. The CDR3 loop reads CASSLGAGGSGDTQYF. The CDR3 nucleotides are TGTGCCAGCAGCTTAGGTGCGGGAGGTTCAGGAGATACGCAGTATTTT.

This chain joins TRBV18 and TRBJ1-1, with unresolved D. Between the trimmed V and J ends, which lost 1 base and 4 bases, there was a span of 19 bases. Germline V CDR1 and CDR2: KGHSH, LQKENI. The CDR3 loop spans 17 amino acids. In nucleotides, the CDR3 is TGTGCCAGCTCACCACTTCCGGGCCTCGGGGTAGCCACTGAAGCTTTCTTT. It codes for CASSPLPGLGVATEAFF.

V is TRBV7-3 and J is TRBJ2-5, with 7 bases that match TRBD2. CDR3 length: 16 residues. CDR1 and CDR2 from the germline V gene are SGHTA and FQGTGA. V lost 0 bases and J lost 2; bases outside the gene matches: 6. The chain's CDR3 is CASSLTGGSRQETQYF. DNA for the CDR3: TGTGCCAGCAGCTTAACCGGCGGGAGCCGTCAAGAGACCCAGTACTTC.

This sequence joins TRBV5-1 and TRBJ2-5; D is perhaps TRBD2 (6 bases). The V end lost 4 bases, the J end lost 3 bases, and 16 bases lay between the germline ends. The germline V gene has CDR1 SGHRS and CDR2 YFSETQ. The CDR3 length is 15 residues. This CDR3 reads CASSPEGRGEETQYF. The CDR3 nucleotides are TGCGCCAGCAGCCCCGAGGGGCGGGGAGAAGAGACCCAGTACTTC.

The rearrangement links TRBV19 to TRBJ1-3; D call uncertain. Per germline, CDR1 LNHDA and CDR2 SQIVND (reference sequence). This CDR3 is built from 15 residues. The V gene lost 5 bases and the J gene lost 2 bases, with 13 bases spanning the gap. The CDR3 region is CASSLQTGTGNTIYF. In DNA, the CDR3 is TGTGCCAGTAGTCTTCAGACGGGAACTGGAAACACCATATATTTT.

This chain connects TRBV10-1 to TRBJ2-1; TRBD1 matches 8 bases. In germline, CDR1 is WNHNN, CDR2 SYGVQD (reference sequence). The CDR3 covers 13 residues. V lost 6 bases to trimming and J lost 10 bases; unmatched junction nucleotides: 8. Here the CDR3 reads CASSPGAGGEQFF. CDR3 coding DNA: TGCGCCAGCAGCCCTGGGGCAGGGGGCGAGCAGTTCTTC.

The chain carries TRBV5-1 and TRBJ1-1; 7 bases are a match to TRBD1. The germline V gene has CDR1 SGHRS and CDR2 YFSETQ. This CDR3 has 15 amino acids. The J segment lost 1 base and the V segment lost 5 bases, leaving 8 bases of the junction unmatched. The CDR3 loop is CASRVETGTNTEAFF. The DNA of the CDR3 is TGCGCCAGCAGAGTCGAGACAGGGACGAACACTGAAGCTTTCTTT.

The chain couples TRBV27 to TRBJ2-3; 16 bases are a match to TRBD2. V was pared by 1 base and J by 5 bases, with 9 bases of the junction left unmatched. In germline, CDR1 is MNHEY, CDR2 SMNVEV (reference sequence). The CDR3 is 19 amino acids. The CDR3 reads CASSLLGLAGGDSRDTQYF. The CDR3 DNA follows: TGTGCCAGCAGTTTATTGGGACTAGCGGGAGGGGACTCTCGAGATACGCAGTATTTT.

V gene TRBV5-5 combines with J gene TRBJ2-5; tentatively, D is TRBD1 (5 bases). Trimming removed 2 bases at V and 5 bases at J, with 13 bases between. The CDR3 covers 14 residues. Looked up from germline, CDR1 is SGHKS and CDR2 is YYEKEE (reference sequence). CDR3 sequence: CASSFTSGIETQYF. CDR3 DNA: TGTGCCAGCAGCTTCACCTCAGGGATCGAGACCCAGTACTTC.

The rearrangement uses TRBV7-2 and TRBJ1-2, with D perhaps TRBD1 (6 bases). CDR1 and CDR2 from the germline V gene are SGHTA and FQGNSA. The CDR3 covers 15 residues. Trimming shortened V by 5 bases and J by 0 bases, and 13 bases separated the two germline ends. CDR3 protein: CASSRLGGPNYGYTF. In nucleotides, the CDR3 is TGTGCCAGCAGCCGTTTAGGGGGACCTAACTATGGCTACACCTTC.

There are a few counts of this clone. This chain connects TRBV6-1 to TRBJ1-5, with TRBD1 identical over 9 bases. The CDR3 length is 13 residues. The junction had 4 bases not matched to a gene; V was cut back by 9 bases and J by 4 bases. Germline V gene data show CDR1 as MNHNS and CDR2 as SASEGT. In DNA form, the CDR3 reads TGTGCCAGTAACAGGGGGCCGAATCAGCCCCAGCATTTT. This sequence encodes CASNRGPNQPQHF.

The count of this clone is one. The chain has TRBV5-1 and TRBJ2-3, with D possibly matching TRBD1 (5 bases). The germline V gene encodes CDR1 SGHRS and CDR2 YFSETQ. V lost 2 bases to trimming and J lost 2 bases, with 12 bases between them. CDR3 size: 15 residues. CDR3 sequence: CASSLGQISTDTQYF. The CDR3 DNA reads TGCGCCAGCAGCTTAGGACAAATCTCCACAGATACGCAGTATTTT.

The rearrangement joins TRBV4-1 to TRBJ2-7; 8 bases line up with TRBD1. Germline CDR1 and CDR2: MGHRA and YSYEKL. The ends lost 0 bases at V and 7 bases at J; junction bases unmatched: 8. The CDR3 has 15 residues. The CDR3 DNA follows: TGCGCCAGCAGCCAAGAGGAGACAGGGGTTCGGGAGCAGTACTTC. This encodes CASSQEETGVREQYF.

The chain carries TRBV6-4 and TRBJ1-1; possibly TRBD1 for D (6 bases). CDR1 and CDR2 from the germline V gene are MRHNA and SNTAGT. This CDR3 is 14 amino acids long. The germline V and J ends were trimmed by 6 bases and 4 bases, with 15 bases remaining between them. This CDR3 reads CASSAREGGTEAFF. The CDR3 DNA reads as TGTGCCAGCAGCGCACGGGAGGGGGGCACTGAAGCTTTCTTT.

The chain joins TRBV5-8 to TRBJ2-7, with TRBD1 as a possible D gene (6 bases). This CDR3 is 14 amino acids long. The V gene's germline CDR1 is SGHTS and CDR2 YDEGEE. The ends were cut back, 0 bases at V and 7 bases at J, with 14 bases in the middle. CDR3 in DNA: TGTGCCAGCAGCTTGGGTGGGGGCCGAGCGGAGCAGTACTTC. Residues: CASSLGGGRAEQYF.

CDR3 bases: TGCAGCGTTGCCGCCGCAGTTGTCGCAGATACGCAGTATTTT. Its protein is CSVAAAVVADTQYF. The chain uses TRBV29-1 and TRBJ2-3; no firm D call. V was clipped by 4 bases and J by 4 bases, with 15 bases between them. The CDR3 extends over 14 amino acids. The germline V gene encodes CDR1 SQVTM and CDR2 ANQGSEA.

The gene calls are TRBV30 and TRBJ2-7, with 8 bases aligning to TRBD1. The CDR3 has 13 amino acids. CDR1 and CDR2 (germline): GTSNPN, SVGIG (reference sequence). V lost 1 base to trimming and J lost 7 bases; unmatched junction nucleotides: 6. DNA of the CDR3: TGTGCCTGGAGTGAAACAGGGGGTACGGAGCAGTACTTC. Residues: CAWSETGGTEQYF.

The chain joins TRBV19 to TRBJ2-7; 9 bases line up with TRBD1. V lost 6 bases and J lost 1; bases outside the gene matches: 4. CDR1 LNHDA and CDR2 SQIVND come from the germline V gene (reference sequence). The CDR3 contains 14 residues. Here the CDR3 reads CASSRQGGSYEQYF. In DNA form, the CDR3 reads TGTGCCAGTAGCCGACAGGGGGGGTCCTACGAGCAGTACTTC.

The genes are TRBV2 and TRBJ2-7, with a possible D match to TRBD2 (6 bases). Trimming stripped 4 bases from V and 1 base from J, with 11 bases between. This CDR3 is built from 14 residues. From germline, CDR1 is SNHLY and CDR2 FYNNEI. The CDR3 sequence: CASSVTRGSYEQYF. The CDR3 coding sequence is TGTGCCAGCAGTGTCACCCGGGGGTCCTACGAGCAGTACTTC.

V and J are TRBV25-1 and TRBJ2-1, with D unclear. Looked up from germline, CDR1 is MGHDK and CDR2 is SYGVNS. The V and J ends lost 7 bases and 3 bases respectively, with 10 bases between them. The CDR3 length is 13 residues. The CDR3 spells CASNGVNYNEQFF. CDR3 DNA sequence: TGTGCCAGCAATGGAGTAAACTACAATGAGCAGTTCTTC.

This chain uses TRBV30 with TRBJ2-7; 8 bases map to TRBD2. This CDR3 contains 13 residues. Germline V gene data show CDR1 as GTSNPN and CDR2 as SVGIG (reference sequence). CDR3 nucleotide sequence: TGTGCGCTGGAGAAGCGGGAGTCCTACGAGCAGTACTTC. It yields the protein CALEKRESYEQYF.